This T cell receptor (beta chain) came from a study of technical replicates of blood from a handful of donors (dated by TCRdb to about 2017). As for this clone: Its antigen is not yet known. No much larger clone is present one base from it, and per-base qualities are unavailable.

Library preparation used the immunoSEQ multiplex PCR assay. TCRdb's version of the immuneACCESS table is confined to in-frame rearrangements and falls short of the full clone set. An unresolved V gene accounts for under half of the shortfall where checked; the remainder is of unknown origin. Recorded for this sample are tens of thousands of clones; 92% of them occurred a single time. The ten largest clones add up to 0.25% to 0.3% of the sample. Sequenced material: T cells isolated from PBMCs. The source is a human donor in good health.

The CDR3 loop reads CASSQDKPTDSQFTGELFF. The DNA is as follows: TGCGCCAGCAGCCAAGATAAACCGACGGACTCCCAATTCACCGGGGAGCTGTTTTTT. The chain was built from TRBV4-1 and TRBJ2-2, with TRBD2 perhaps the D gene, on 5 matching bases. Counted from cysteine to phenylalanine, this CDR3 has 19 amino acids. Just CDR3 DNA is preserved here, 57 bases in frame from base 1. Sequences MGHRA (CDR1) and YSYEKL (CDR2) are obtained from the germline V gene. Between the V and J ends, shortened by 0 bases and 4 bases respectively, the junction contains 21 bases.